This T cell receptor beta chain was found in a study of T-cell memory formation after mild COVID-19. Study information: Most TCR clusters belonged to a single donor. Study conclusions and caveats: CD4+ bias marked clones expanding day 15 to 37, unlike balanced contracting clones. Memory sampled before infection contained some responding clones, suggesting cross-reactive memory joined.

CDR1 is MNHEY and CDR2 is SVGEGT in the germline V gene. This CDR3 is built from 15 residues. Trimming left V 5 bases short and J 5 bases short, with 18 bases between. TCRdb re-analysed the 5' RACE reads in MiXCR, keeping a single row per CDR3 protein. The sample has roughly 450,000 distinct CDR3 sequences, over 15% seen once; the top ten hold around 12%. This clonotype showed up many times. Its target is not known. The sequenced sample was PBMCs or a T cell subset sorted from them (not recorded which). This sequence was found in an adult woman who had mild COVID-19 (a few samples of this study predate the infection). Cell type and time point are not known. The chain recombines TRBV6-2 or TRBV6-3 with TRBJ2-5; possibly TRBD1 for D (6 bases). The CDR3 loop reads CASSAGQRLLETQYF. The CDR3 DNA reads TGTGCCAGCAGTGCCGGACAGAGGCTTTTGGAGACCCAGTACTTC.